This T cell receptor beta chain was sequenced for a study of cytomegalovirus exposure and HLA in healthy donors. A remark on this clone: Its antigen is unknown.

Findings and caveats of the study: Earlier findings revealed that most TCR beta V segments proved productive either about 90% or about 30% of the time.

PCR was performed using 60 Vbeta and 13 Jbeta primers. TCRdb's copy holds only in-frame clones and misses some; the assay was immunoSEQ multiplex PCR. The sample carries roughly 200,000 clones, around 70% recorded once. Trimming at V came to 10 bases and at J to 5 bases, leaving 10 bases not matched to a gene. The CDR3 totals 15 residues. Germline loops: CDR1 SEHNR, CDR2 FQNEAQ (reference sequence). The V gene is TRBV7-9, the J gene TRBJ1-6; 8 positions agree with TRBD1. The receptor's source is a man aged 40-49 years in good health and CMV-seropositive. What was sequenced was PBMCs. In nucleotides, the CDR3 is TGTGCCACACGAAGGGGACAGGATCATAATTCACCCCTCCACTTT. It yields the protein CATRRGQDHNSPLHF.